What follows is one T cell receptor beta chain and its context. What it binds is not known. This sample is drawn from a study of Ad26.COV2.S vaccination and SARS-CoV-2 variants. V shed 3 bases and J shed 7 bases, with 9 bases lying between them. The CDR3 is 13 residues long. The repertoire was sequenced with immunoSEQ multiplex PCR; TCRdb's copy has only in-frame clones and lacks some. The data hold roughly 380,000 clones, with roughly 90% observed a single time. Study-level points and caveats: Measures of TCR breadth and depth may have fallen short of total T cell responses.

Treatment specified: some 20 received Ad26.COV2.S at low or high dose, single or two shots; about 5 received placebo; per-sample allocation not given. Samples were taken on day 63 after the first vaccine or placebo injection. SARS-CoV-2 spike from the Wuhan strain was encoded by the vaccine, an Ad26 vector. This chain links TRBV12-3 or TRBV12-4 with TRBJ2-2, with D tentatively TRBD2 (5 bases). The source was peripheral blood, collected in a trial of Ad26.COV2.S vaccine versus placebo. The TCR originated in a person between 18 and 65 years old who received the Ad26.COV2.S COVID-19 vaccine or a placebo. CDR3 in amino acids: CASSLGRYGELFF. The CDR3 region has the DNA TGTGCCAGCAGTTTGGGGAGATACGGGGAGCTGTTTTTT.